The 15 T cell receptor beta chains presented below share a single source sample, sequenced in a study of CD8+CD57+ T cells in acquired aplastic anemia. The template for TCR beta VDJ and CDR3 sequence profiling was genomic DNA. Using its own MiXCR run on the reads, TCRdb lists one record per CDR3 protein. The table records about 100,000 distinct CDR3 sequences, under 60% of them present only once. The material sequenced was sorted CD4+, CD8+, or CD8+CD57+ T cells (not recorded which) from PBMCs. The source of these receptors is a human donor in good health, serving as a control.

This clonotype was found a few times. The chain employs TRBV10-2 and TRBJ2-7, with a possible D match to TRBD2 (6 bases). Germline V gene data show CDR1 as WSHSY and CDR2 as SAAADI. There are 14 residues in the CDR3. Deletions cut 2 bases from V and 6 bases from J, with 14 bases between. The CDR3 region is CASSEIGGRGEQYF. Here the CDR3 DNA reads TGCGCCAGCAGTGAGATCGGGGGAAGGGGCGAGCAGTACTTC.

This rearrangement joins TRBV5-1 to TRBJ2-7; 11 nucleotides line up with TRBD2. In germline, CDR1 is SGHRS, CDR2 YFSETQ. The CDR3 extends over 14 amino acids. Trimming cost V 4 bases and J 6 bases; bases outside gene matches: 6. CDR3 bases: TGCGCCAGCAGCCTGAGACTAGCGGGAAGCGAGCAGTACTTC. The encoded protein is CASSLRLAGSEQYF.

The chain joins TRBV15 to TRBJ2-7, with D perhaps TRBD1 (6 bases). The germline V and J ends were trimmed by 1 base and 3 bases, with 10 bases remaining between them. The V gene's germline CDR1 is LNHNV and CDR2 YYDKDF (reference sequence). This CDR3 is built from 14 residues. The CDR3 region is CATSRGGGSYEQYF. CDR3 nucleotide sequence: TGTGCCACCAGCAGAGGAGGGGGTAGCTACGAGCAGTACTTC. Supplemented by reference TRBV15 and TRBJ2-7, the full variable domain reads DAMVIQNPRYQVTQFGKPVTLSCSQTLNHNVMYWYQQKSSQAPKLLFHYYDKDFNNEADTPDNFQSRRPNTSFCFLDIRSPGLGDTAMYLCATSRGGGSYEQYFGPGTRLTVT.

This rearrangement joins TRBV29-1 to TRBJ1-3, with no clear D. Trimming cost V 6 bases and J 0 bases, with 6 bases left between them. CDR1 SQVTM and CDR2 ANQGSEA come from the germline V gene. The CDR3 length is 12 residues. CDR3 sequence (DNA): TGCAGCGTCAGGCTCTCTGGAAACACCATATATTTT. Its protein product is CSVRLSGNTIYF.

This clonotype was seen ten or more times. The V gene is TRBV7-9, the J gene TRBJ2-7; TRBD2 might be the D (5 bases). The CDR3 is 13 amino acids. Trimming took 5 bases from V and 3 from J, leaving 11 bases between them. CDR1 and CDR2 from the germline V gene are SEHNR and FQNEAQ (reference sequence). The chain's CDR3 is CASSPRDYYEQYF. The DNA of the CDR3 is TGTGCCAGCAGCCCCCGGGATTACTACGAGCAGTACTTC.

This clonotype appeared many times. The chain recombines TRBV30 with TRBJ2-7; possibly TRBD2 for D (5 bases). Trimming removed 2 bases from V and 1 base from J, with 9 bases in between. Per germline, CDR1 GTSNPN and CDR2 SVGIG (reference sequence). The length of the CDR3 is 13 residues. The CDR3 DNA follows: TGTGCCTGGAGTTTCACTAGTTCCTACGAGCAGTACTTC. It yields the protein CAWSFTSSYEQYF. Using reference TRBV30 and TRBJ2-7 for the parts outside the CDR3, the full variable domain is SQTIHQWPATLVQPVGSPLSLECTVEGTSNPNLYWYRQAAGRGLQLLFYSVGIGQISSEVPQNLSASRPQDRQFILSSKKLLLSDSGFYLCAWSFTSSYEQYFGPGTRLTVT.

The chain couples TRBV11-2 to TRBJ2-3, with D perhaps matching TRBD1 or TRBD2 (6 bases each). The CDR3 has 15 amino acids. V lost 0 bases and J lost 3, with 10 bases in between. The germline gives CDR1 SGHAT, CDR2 FQNNGV. The CDR3 DNA reads TGTGCCAGCAGCTTAGATCCGGGGGCGACAGATACGCAGTATTTT. The encoded protein is CASSLDPGATDTQYF.

This clonotype occurred a few times. The junction departs from germline at one end; a sequencing error may be responsible. The rearrangement joins TRBV14 to TRBJ2-5; D not resolved. The better agreement between TRBJ2-1 and the DNA end casts doubt on the J call. The CDR3 is 16 residues long. Germline lookup yields CDR1 SGHDN and CDR2 FVKESK. The CDR3 loop is CASSQARISRRETQFF. In nucleotides, the CDR3 is TGTGCCAGTAGCCAAGCAAGGATTAGCCGACGAGAGACCCAGTTCTTC.

This clonotype was found many times. V gene TRBV10-1 combines with J gene TRBJ2-7; the match to TRBD1 covers 8 bases. Germline values: CDR1 WNHNN, CDR2 SYGVQD (reference sequence). V lost 4 bases, J lost 5 bases, and 10 bases stayed unmatched. This CDR3 region has 15 residues. CDR3 nucleotide sequence: TGCGCCAGCAGTGTCCGGGACAGGCCAGGCGACGAGCAGTACTTC. It is translated as CASSVRDRPGDEQYF.

To note about this clonotype: This likely comes from a read error, as the CDR3 has no conserved phenylalanine or tryptophan at its end. This chain joins TRBV29-1 and TRBJ1-2; D uncertain. Between the trimmed V and J ends, which lost 0 bases and 8 bases, there was a span of 4 bases. This CDR3 comprises 10 residues. Per germline, CDR1 SQVTM and CDR2 ANQGSEA. CDR3 sequence reads: CSVEDGGYTS. In DNA, the CDR3 is TGCAGCGTTGAAGATGGGGGCTACACCTCC.

This clonotype has ten or more counts. This chain links TRBV10-1 with TRBJ1-1; D is ambiguous. Trimming cost V 9 bases and J 8 bases, with 16 bases left between them. Germline CDR1 WNHNN, CDR2 SYGVQD (reference sequence). The CDR3 extends over 12 amino acids. In DNA, the CDR3 is TGCGCCAGTCAAGCGACCGGGTCGGAAGCTTTCTTT. The encoded protein is CASQATGSEAFF.

The chain joins TRBV10-3 to TRBJ1-5; tentative D call: TRBD1 (5 bases). The germline gives CDR1 ENHRY, CDR2 SYGVKD. The V gene lost 2 bases and the J gene lost 3 bases, with 17 bases spanning the gap. The CDR3 totals 17 residues. CDR3 loop: CAISEDRLQKVNQPQHF. CDR3 DNA: TGTGCCATCAGTGAGGACAGATTACAGAAAGTCAATCAGCCCCAGCATTTT.

The chain recombines TRBV6-2 or TRBV6-3 with TRBJ2-5, with 10 bases lining up with TRBD2. This CDR3 has 17 amino acids. CDR1 and CDR2 from the germline V gene are MNHEY and SVGEGT. V trimming: 0 bases; J trimming: 3 bases; junction bases outside the gene matches: 7. The CDR3 loop is CASSYSFQRGGKETQYF. CDR3 sequence (DNA): TGTGCCAGCAGTTACTCGTTCCAGCGGGGGGGAAAAGAGACCCAGTACTTC.

This rearrangement joins TRBV2 to TRBJ2-3; the D gene is possibly TRBD2 (6 bases). This CDR3 comprises 14 residues. Germline lookup yields CDR1 SNHLY and CDR2 FYNNEI. V shed 6 bases and J shed 5 bases, with 15 bases lying between them. The chain's CDR3 is CASSGGTVGDTQYF. The CDR3 nucleotides read TGTGCCAGCAGCGGAGGGACGGTAGGAGATACGCAGTATTTT. Based on the CDR3 plus reference TRBV2 and TRBJ2-3, the full variable domain is EPEVTQTPSHQVTQMGQEVILRCVPISNHLYFYWYRQILGQKVEFLVSFYNNEISEKSEIFDDQFSVERPDGSNFTLKIRSTKLEDSAMYFCASSGGTVGDTQYFGPGTRLTVL.

This clonotype has a single count. The genes are TRBV7-2 and TRBJ1-2; a possible D gene is TRBD1 (6 bases). V gave up 7 bases and J gave up 7 bases, with 16 bases separating them. CDR3 size: 13 residues. The germline gives CDR1 SGHTA, CDR2 FQGNSA. CDR3 sequence: CASIPRGAGGYTF. DNA for the CDR3: TGTGCCAGCATCCCGCGGGGGGCTGGTGGCTACACCTTC.